This T cell receptor beta chain was retrieved from a study of OX40 agonist ivuxolimab in advanced cancers. Study-wide background: While on treatment, patients had intravenous ivuxolimab at 0.01 to 10 mg/kg every 2 weeks. Findings of the study overall: Researchers report that CD8+ T cells had, on average, more expanded clones than CD4+. Low normalized clonal expansion also occurred in some nonresponding patients.

A remark on this clone: No antigen is known for it.

Libraries were prepared by immunoSEQ multiplex PCR; TCRdb keeps only in-frame clonotypes and omits some of them. The sample has about 40,000 clones; around 88% are singletons. No patient had autoimmune disease or received systemic immunosuppression. The source material was CD4+ or CD8+ T cells sorted from blood, sampled in a trial of the OX40 agonist ivuxolimab. The sequence was obtained from an adult with an advanced solid tumor such as melanoma, head and neck, liver or kidney cancer.

The chain's CDR3 is CASSSTDPGTELFNSPLHF. The CDR3 coding sequence is TGTGCCAGTAGTTCCACCGATCCCGGGACAGAACTCTTCAATTCACCCCTCCACTTT. The V call is TRBV19, the J call TRBJ1-6, with 7 bases identical to TRBD1. CDR1 LNHDA and CDR2 SQIVND come from the germline V gene (reference sequence). This CDR3 contains 19 residues. V was pared by 5 bases and J by 7 bases, with 20 bases of the junction left unmatched.